The entry below describes one T cell receptor beta chain. This clonotype has a handful of counts. Its antigen is currently not known. No much larger clone exists at a distance of one base, and base qualities are not known. Every donor in the study was a healthy Caucasian. Three pairs of female monozygotic twins, all aged roughly 18 to 29 years, made up the twin cohort. Positive isolation kits from Invitrogen were used to isolate the CD4+ and CD8+ T cell populations. These data originate in a study of identical twins listed by TCRdb under 2016. Regarding the complete study: To test whether fetal clonotypes persist, this study deep-sequenced TCR alpha and beta repertoires from monozygotic twins, from unrelated adults of various ages, and from cord blood. Replicate twin experiments were performed at different times using different library preparation protocols to rule out contamination.

What the work shows at the level of the full study, not this receptor alone: Fewer insertions were carried by abundant cord blood beta clonotypes; a weaker similar trend was observed in young adult naive repertoires, while no such trend was observed in memory repertoires. Because the same donors could not be followed over many years, conclusions were based on cross-sectional statistical analysis. Invariant T cells such as MAIT and iNKT could partly confound zero-insertion analyses, though diverse VJ usage argued against this for most clonotypes. In beta out-of-frame sequences, excess twin sharing was weaker, because having fewer shared sequences lowered the signal-to-noise ratio. Compared with coincidental sharing between unrelated individuals, out-of-frame TCR alpha sequences shared between twins showed an excess of sequences with low generation probability. Out-of-frame TCR alpha sharing in monozygotic twins was systematically underestimated by recombination models, whereas sharing between unrelated individuals was in agreement with the recombination models.

To prepare the library, 5' RACE was applied. The sequencer was an Illumina HiSeq 2000. A universal primer binding site was introduced by template switching, and a unique molecular identifier was present in the final cDNA, enabling accurate counting of TCR cDNA molecules. Specific primers in the conserved constant-segment region were used to synthesize first-strand cDNA for TCR alpha and beta chains. Each cDNA library was double barcoded, with a SMART-Mk sample barcode plus Illumina barcodes, to control for contamination. TruSeq adapter sequences and Illumina sample barcodes were added in two successive PCR steps. The TCR alpha and beta cDNA libraries were sequenced on the Illumina HiSeq platform using custom primers. Turning to the authors' computational methods: MiGEC was used to process raw reads and extract unique molecular identifiers, and MiXCR was used to find CDR3 positions. For each individual, recombination models were inferred using an EM algorithm with the repgenHMM and IGoR tools. Shared clonotype analysis was performed with the tcR package in R, normalizing sharing by the product of cloneset sizes. To study raw recombination free of thymic and clonal selection effects, out-of-frame nonproductive sequences were analyzed. TCRdb ran its own pipeline on the public reads, namely fastp trimming at Q25 and MiXCR clone calling, and kept in-frame beta chains. Here each entry gathers all rows of one CDR3 protein and keeps the most common genes and DNA. The V and J calls, along with clone size, are taken from TCRdb and not from the paper's own processing. The sample data list hundreds of thousands of distinct CDR3 sequences, and more than 20% of these were observed just once. Over 2.5% of the sample goes to the ten largest clones.

The germline V gene provides CDR1 SGHTA and CDR2 FQGNSA. Including cysteine and phenylalanine, the CDR3 has 15 amino acids. CDR3 DNA only is kept here, 45 bases in frame from base 1. Cut back by 6 bases and 7 bases, the V and J ends lie 19 bases apart. The data were also submitted as part of a second study, on T cells expressing NK-cell markers. As the second publication notes: Under ten donors provided sorted CD3+CD56+NKG2C+, CD3+CD56+NKG2C- and CD3+CD56-NKG2C+ T-cell subsets, whose TCR beta-chain repertoires were profiled. Among the eight sequenced donors, only one was HCMV-seronegative, while the other seven were HCMV-seropositive. To restrict sorting to alphabetaTCR-expressing T cells, an anti-gammadeltaTCR antibody was added in several experiments. In six donors, the dominant CD3+CD56+NKG2C+ clonotypes were found to rank among the top 10 CD8+ clonotypes and to make up about 1.0-8% of CD8+ T cells. Those dominant clonotypes were again the most abundant among CD3+CD56-NKG2C+ cells in a handful of donors, at roughly 25-60.1%. Whether the expanded NKG2C-expressing T cell clones were specific for HCMV antigens was left unclear. The study sequenced eight donors, all healthy volunteers chosen at random: three men and five women. To determine HCMV serostatus, a commercial ELISA kit was used to detect HCMV-specific IgG in serum. MIGEC was used to demultiplex reads and group reads by UMI, and MiTCR was used to assemble and quantify clonotypes. To remove erroneous sequences, TCR cDNA sequences were retained only when supported by two or more reads. The tcR package was used for downstream repertoire analysis, and clonotypes were matched across fractions by CDR3 nucleotide sequence plus V segment. Antigen specificity was annotated against VDJdb with VDJmatch, allowing one amino acid substitution in CDR3.

The V and J segments used are TRBV7-2 and TRBJ2-1, with the D call tentatively TRBD1 or TRBD2, each fitting 5 bases. The source is a woman aged 18-29 years in good health. The sample consisted of CD4+ T cells sorted from blood. In nucleotides, the sequence is TGTGCCAGCAGTCGGACCGGGACGCAGAGAAATGAGCAGTTCTTC. This is translated as CASSRTGTQRNEQFF.